The clone carrying this T cell receptor beta chain was recorded once. The CDR3 is 15 amino acids. J gave up 4 bases and V 3 bases, and 2 bases lay outside the gene matches. Germline assignment: CDR1 SGHKS and CDR2 YYEKEE (reference sequence). The data originate from a study of blood T cell repertoires in COVID-19. Whole-study context: Sources were T cells, B-cell-depleted T cells, or PBMCs; the material itself was cDNA or gDNA.

Source study methods: Cell counts per sample came from amplifying reference gene primers. Sequencing used immunoSEQ multiplex PCR; TCRdb keeps in-frame clones, though not all of them. V and J calls and clone size are those listed in that table; D and trimming were worked out from the DNA. The sample includes tens of thousands of clones, about four fifths of them seen just once. The genes are TRBV5-5 and TRBJ2-1; 12 bases agree with TRBD2. The sequence was collected from a human donor in a cohort sampled during active COVID-19. Sequenced input: peripheral blood. CDR3 bases: TGTGCCAGCAGCTCAGGACTAGCGGGATACAATGAGCAGTTCTTC. Translating it yields CASSSGLAGYNEQFF.